These 6 T cell receptor beta chains were sequenced from one sample in a study of OX40 agonist ivuxolimab in advanced cancers. The method was immunoSEQ multiplex PCR; TCRdb's version includes in-frame clones alone and lacks a portion of them. The table includes tens of thousands of clones, approximately 80% detected once. The material was CD4+ or CD8+ T cells sorted from blood, obtained in a trial of the OX40 agonist ivuxolimab. Source of these receptors: an adult with an advanced solid tumor such as melanoma, head and neck, liver or kidney cancer.

This CDR3 reads CASSPTTGRGTDTQYF. The CDR3 DNA sequence: TGTGCCAGCAGCCCCACGACAGGTCGAGGCACAGATACGCAGTATTTT. The V call is TRBV21-1, the J call TRBJ2-3; the table's TRBD1 call for D was not verified on the DNA. TRBV21-1 is a pseudogene. The CDR3 totals 16 residues.

The rearrangement uses TRBV28 and TRBJ2-7; possible D gene TRBD1, 5 bases. The length of the CDR3 is 13 residues. V gave up 6 bases and J gave up 1 base, with 10 bases separating them. Germline CDR1 is MDHEN and CDR2 is SYDVKM. In nucleotides, the CDR3 is TGTGCCAGCAGGCCACAGGAATCCTACGAGCAGTACTTC. Protein sequence: CASRPQESYEQYF.

V and J are TRBV11-1 and TRBJ2-7; 8 bases align to TRBD1. V gave up 0 bases and J gave up 5 bases; unmatched junction bases: 12. CDR3 length: 17 residues. Germline values: CDR1 SGHAT, CDR2 FQDESV (reference sequence). CDR3 sequence reads: CASSLAIAPGGGDEQYF. In nucleotides, the CDR3 is TGTGCCAGCAGCTTAGCAATCGCTCCAGGGGGCGGCGACGAGCAGTACTTC.

CDR3 sequence (DNA): TGTGCCTGGAGGAGGTGGACGGGGGGCCGAGGGATCACGCAGTATTTT. Protein sequence: CAWRRWTGGRGITQYF. The chain links TRBV30 to TRBJ2-3, with D possibly TRBD2 on 7 matching bases. The germline V and J ends were trimmed by 3 bases and 9 bases, with 25 bases remaining between them. This CDR3 has 16 amino acids. CDR1 is GTSNPN, CDR2 SVGIG, per germline (reference sequence). The variable domain in full, with the rest retrieved from reference TRBV30 and TRBJ2-3, is SQTIHQWPATLVQPVGSPLSLECTVEGTSNPNLYWYRQAAGRGLQLLFYSVGIGQISSEVPQNLSASRPQDRQFILSSKKLLLSDSGFYLCAWRRWTGGRGITQYFGPGTRLTVL.

This chain links TRBV9 with TRBJ2-3; D gene uncertain. Per germline, CDR1 SGDLS and CDR2 YYNGEE. The CDR3 spans 16 residues. The V and J ends lost 0 bases and 1 base respectively, with 12 bases between them. In DNA form, the CDR3 reads TGTGCCAGCAGCGTAGGCCCATCAGCCGGCACAGATACGCAGTATTTT. Translated: CASSVGPSAGTDTQYF.

This clone was detected once. This chain joins TRBV7-2 and TRBJ2-1; the match to TRBD2 covers 7 bases. Germline V CDR1 and CDR2: SGHTA, FQGNSA. Germline trimming cut 3 bases from V and 4 bases from J; bases unmatched to any gene: 3. This CDR3 comprises 14 residues. The CDR3 nucleotides are TGTGCCAGCAGCTTTCCGGGGGGTTACAATGAGCAGTTCTTC. This translates into CASSFPGGYNEQFF.